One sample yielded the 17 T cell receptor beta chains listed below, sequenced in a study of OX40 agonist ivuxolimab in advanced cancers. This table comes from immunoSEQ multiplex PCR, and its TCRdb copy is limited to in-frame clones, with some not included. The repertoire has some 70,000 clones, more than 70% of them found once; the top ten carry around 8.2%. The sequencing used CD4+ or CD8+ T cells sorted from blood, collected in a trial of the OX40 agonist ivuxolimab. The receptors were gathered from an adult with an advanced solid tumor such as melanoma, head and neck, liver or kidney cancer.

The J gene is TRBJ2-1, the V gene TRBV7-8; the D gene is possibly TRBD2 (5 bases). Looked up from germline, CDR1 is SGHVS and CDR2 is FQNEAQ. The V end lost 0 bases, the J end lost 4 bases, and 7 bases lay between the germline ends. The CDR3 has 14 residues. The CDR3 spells CASSLAGRYNEQFF. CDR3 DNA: TGTGCCAGCAGCTTAGCGGGGAGATACAATGAGCAGTTCTTC.

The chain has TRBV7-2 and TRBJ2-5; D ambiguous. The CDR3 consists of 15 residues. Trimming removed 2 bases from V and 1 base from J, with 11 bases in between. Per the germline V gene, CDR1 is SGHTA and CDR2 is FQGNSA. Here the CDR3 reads CASSLLYGGQETQYF. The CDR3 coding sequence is TGTGCCAGCAGCTTATTATATGGCGGCCAAGAGACCCAGTACTTC.

This CDR3 reads CASSLMEGYGYTF. The CDR3 DNA reads as TGTGCCAGCAGCTTAATGGAGGGCTATGGCTACACCTTC. J is TRBJ1-2 and V is TRBV7-3; D is unclear. Trimming removed 1 base at V and 4 bases at J, with 7 bases between. The CDR3 is 13 amino acids. In germline, CDR1 is SGHTA, CDR2 FQGTGA.

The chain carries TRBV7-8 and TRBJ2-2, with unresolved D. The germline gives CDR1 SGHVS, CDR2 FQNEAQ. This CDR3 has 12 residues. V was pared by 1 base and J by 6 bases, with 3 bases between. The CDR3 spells CASSLVSGELFF. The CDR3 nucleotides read TGTGCCAGCAGCTTAGTTTCCGGGGAGCTGTTTTTT. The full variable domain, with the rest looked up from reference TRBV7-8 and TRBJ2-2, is GAGVSQSPRYKVAKRGQDVALRCDPISGHVSLFWYQQALGQGPEFLTYFQNEAQLDKSGLPSDRFFAERPEGSVSTLKIQRTQQEDSAVYLCASSLVSGELFFGEGSRLTVL.

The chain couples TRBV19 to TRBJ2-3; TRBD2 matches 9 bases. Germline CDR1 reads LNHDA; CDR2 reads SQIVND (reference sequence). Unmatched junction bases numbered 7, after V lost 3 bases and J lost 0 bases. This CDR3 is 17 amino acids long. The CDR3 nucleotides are TGTGCCAGTAGTATTGTCCTAGCGGGATATAGCACAGATACGCAGTATTTT. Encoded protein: CASSIVLAGYSTDTQYF.

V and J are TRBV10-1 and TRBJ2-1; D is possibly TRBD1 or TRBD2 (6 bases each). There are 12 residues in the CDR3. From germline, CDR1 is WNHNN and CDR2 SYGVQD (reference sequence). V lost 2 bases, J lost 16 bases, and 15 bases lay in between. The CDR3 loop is CASSEVGGRIFF. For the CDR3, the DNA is TGCGCCAGCAGTGAGGTCGGGGGCCGGATTTTCTTC.

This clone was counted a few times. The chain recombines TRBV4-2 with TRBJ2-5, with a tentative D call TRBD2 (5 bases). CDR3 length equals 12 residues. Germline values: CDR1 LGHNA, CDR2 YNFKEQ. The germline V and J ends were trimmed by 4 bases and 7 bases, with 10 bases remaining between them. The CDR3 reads CASSPPGGTQYF. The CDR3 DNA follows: TGTGCCAGCAGCCCCCCAGGAGGGACCCAGTACTTC.

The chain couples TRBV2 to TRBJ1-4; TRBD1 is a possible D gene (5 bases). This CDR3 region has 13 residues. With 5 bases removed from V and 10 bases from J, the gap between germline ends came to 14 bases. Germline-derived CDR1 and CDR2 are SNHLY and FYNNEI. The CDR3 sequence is CASSPGGVGKLFF. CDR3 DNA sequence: TGTGCCAGCAGTCCAGGAGGGGTAGGAAAACTGTTTTTT.

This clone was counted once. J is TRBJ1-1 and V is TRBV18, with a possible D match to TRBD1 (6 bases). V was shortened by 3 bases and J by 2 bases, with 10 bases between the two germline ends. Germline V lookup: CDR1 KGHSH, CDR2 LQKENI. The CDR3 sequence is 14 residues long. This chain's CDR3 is CASSPDSFNTEAFF. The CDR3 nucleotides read TGTGCCAGCTCACCGGACAGTTTCAACACTGAAGCTTTCTTT.

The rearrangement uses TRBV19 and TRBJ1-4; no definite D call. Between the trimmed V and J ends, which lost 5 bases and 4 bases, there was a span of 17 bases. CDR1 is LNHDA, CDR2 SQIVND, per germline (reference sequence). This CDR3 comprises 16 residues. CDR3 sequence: CASSPMAASSNEKLFF. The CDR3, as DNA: TGTGCCAGTAGTCCCATGGCAGCGAGCAGTAATGAAAAACTGTTTTTT. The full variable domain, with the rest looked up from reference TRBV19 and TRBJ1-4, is DGGITQSPKYLFRKEGQNVTLSCEQNLNHDAMYWYRQDPGQGLRLIYYSQIVNDFQKGDIAEGYSVSREKKESFPLTVTSAQKNPTAFYLCASSPMAASSNEKLFFGSGTQLSVL.

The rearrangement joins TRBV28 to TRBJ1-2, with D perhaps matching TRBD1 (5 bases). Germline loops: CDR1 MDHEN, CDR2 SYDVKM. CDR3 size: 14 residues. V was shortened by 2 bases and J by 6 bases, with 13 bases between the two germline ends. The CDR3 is CASSLGPRVDGYTF. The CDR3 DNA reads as TGTGCCAGCAGTTTAGGTCCCAGGGTAGATGGCTACACCTTC.

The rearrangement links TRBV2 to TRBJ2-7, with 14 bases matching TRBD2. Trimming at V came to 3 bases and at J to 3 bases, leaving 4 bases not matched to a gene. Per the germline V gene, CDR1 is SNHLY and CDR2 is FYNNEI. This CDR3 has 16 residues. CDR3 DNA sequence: TGTGCCAGCAGTGAGCCGGGACTAGCGGGGGTCTACGAGCAGTACTTC. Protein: CASSEPGLAGVYEQYF.

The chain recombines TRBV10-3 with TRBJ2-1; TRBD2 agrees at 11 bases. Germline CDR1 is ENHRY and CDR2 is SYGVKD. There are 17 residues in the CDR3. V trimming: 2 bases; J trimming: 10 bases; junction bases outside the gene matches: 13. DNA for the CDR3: TGTGCCATCAGTGAGGTGGTACGGCTAGCGGGGGGTAGCGAGCAGTTCTTC. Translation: CAISEVVRLAGGSEQFF.

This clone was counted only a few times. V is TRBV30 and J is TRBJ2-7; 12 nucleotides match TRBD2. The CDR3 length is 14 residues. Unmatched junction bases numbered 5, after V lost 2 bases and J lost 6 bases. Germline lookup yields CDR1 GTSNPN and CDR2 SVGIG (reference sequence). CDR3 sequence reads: CAWSSTSGRSEQYF. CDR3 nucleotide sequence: TGTGCCTGGAGTAGCACTAGCGGGAGGAGCGAGCAGTACTTC.

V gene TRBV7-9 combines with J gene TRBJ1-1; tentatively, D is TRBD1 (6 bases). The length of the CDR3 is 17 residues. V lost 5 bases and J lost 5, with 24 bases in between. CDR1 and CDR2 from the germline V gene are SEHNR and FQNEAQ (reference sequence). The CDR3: CASSHGKQAGTGTEAFF. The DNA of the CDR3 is TGTGCCAGCAGCCACGGGAAACAGGCGGGAACAGGGACTGAAGCTTTCTTT.

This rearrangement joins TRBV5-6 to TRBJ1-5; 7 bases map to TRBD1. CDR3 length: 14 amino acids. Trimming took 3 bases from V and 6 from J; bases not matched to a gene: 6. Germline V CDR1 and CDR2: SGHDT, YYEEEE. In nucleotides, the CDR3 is TGTGCCAGCAGCTCTGACAGGGATCGTCAGCCCCAGCATTTT. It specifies CASSSDRDRQPQHF.

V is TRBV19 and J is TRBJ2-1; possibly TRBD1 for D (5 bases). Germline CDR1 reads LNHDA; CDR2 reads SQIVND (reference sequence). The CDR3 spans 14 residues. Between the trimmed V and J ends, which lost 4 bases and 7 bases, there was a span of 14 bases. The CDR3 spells CASSTGWVLNEQFF. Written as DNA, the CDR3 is TGTGCCAGTAGTACAGGGTGGGTCCTTAATGAGCAGTTCTTC. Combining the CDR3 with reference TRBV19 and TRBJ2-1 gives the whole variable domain DGGITQSPKYLFRKEGQNVTLSCEQNLNHDAMYWYRQDPGQGLRLIYYSQIVNDFQKGDIAEGYSVSREKKESFPLTVTSAQKNPTAFYLCASSTGWVLNEQFFGPGTRLTVL.